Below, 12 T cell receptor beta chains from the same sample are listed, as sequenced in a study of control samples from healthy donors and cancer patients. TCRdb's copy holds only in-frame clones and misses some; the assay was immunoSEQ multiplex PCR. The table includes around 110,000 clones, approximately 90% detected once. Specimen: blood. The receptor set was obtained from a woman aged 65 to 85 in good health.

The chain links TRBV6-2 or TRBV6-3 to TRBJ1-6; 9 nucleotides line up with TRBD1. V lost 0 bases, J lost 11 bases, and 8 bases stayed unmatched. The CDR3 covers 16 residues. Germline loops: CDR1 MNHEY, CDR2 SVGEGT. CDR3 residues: CASSYSRTGVYTPLHF. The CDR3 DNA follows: TGTGCCAGCAGTTACTCGAGGACAGGGGTATATACACCCCTCCACTTT.

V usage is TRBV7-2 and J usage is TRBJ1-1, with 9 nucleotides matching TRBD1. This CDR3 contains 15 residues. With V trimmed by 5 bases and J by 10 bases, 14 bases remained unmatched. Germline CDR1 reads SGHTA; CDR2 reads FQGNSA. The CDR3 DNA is TGTGCCAGCAGCGGACGAGCCGGGACAGGGTCCCGAGCTTTCTTT. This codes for CASSGRAGTGSRAFF.

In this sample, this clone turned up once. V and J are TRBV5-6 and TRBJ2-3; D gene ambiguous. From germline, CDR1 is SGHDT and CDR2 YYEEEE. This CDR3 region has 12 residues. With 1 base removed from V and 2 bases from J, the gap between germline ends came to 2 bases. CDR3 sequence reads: CASSLITDTQYF. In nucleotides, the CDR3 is TGTGCCAGCAGCTTGATCACAGATACGCAGTATTTT.

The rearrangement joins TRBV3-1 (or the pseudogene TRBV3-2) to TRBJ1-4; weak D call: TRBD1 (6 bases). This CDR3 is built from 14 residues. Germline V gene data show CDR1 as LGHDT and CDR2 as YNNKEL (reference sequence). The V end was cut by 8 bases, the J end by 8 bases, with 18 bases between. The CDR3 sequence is CASRGGGGGEKLFF. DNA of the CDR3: TGTGCCAGCCGCGGAGGGGGGGGAGGCGAAAAACTGTTTTTT.

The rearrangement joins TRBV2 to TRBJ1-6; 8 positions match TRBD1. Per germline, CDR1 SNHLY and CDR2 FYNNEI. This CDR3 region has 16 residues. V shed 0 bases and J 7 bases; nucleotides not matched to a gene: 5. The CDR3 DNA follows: TGTGCCAGCAGTGAAGCAGAGACAGGGGCGAATTCACCCCTCCACTTT. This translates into CASSEAETGANSPLHF.

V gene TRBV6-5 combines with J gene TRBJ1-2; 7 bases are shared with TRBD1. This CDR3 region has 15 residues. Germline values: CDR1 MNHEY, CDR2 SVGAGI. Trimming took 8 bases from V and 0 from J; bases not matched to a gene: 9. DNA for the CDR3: TGTGCCAGCCTCTTATCCGGGACAGCTAACTATGGCTACACCTTC. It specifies CASLLSGTANYGYTF.

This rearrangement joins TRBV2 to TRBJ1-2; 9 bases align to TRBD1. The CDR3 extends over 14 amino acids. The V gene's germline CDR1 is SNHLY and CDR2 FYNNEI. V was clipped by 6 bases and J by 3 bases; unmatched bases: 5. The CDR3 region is CASRDRGGYYGYTF. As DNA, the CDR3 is TGTGCCAGCAGGGACAGGGGAGGTTACTATGGCTACACCTTC. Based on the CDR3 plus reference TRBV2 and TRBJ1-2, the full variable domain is EPEVTQTPSHQVTQMGQEVILRCVPISNHLYFYWYRQILGQKVEFLVSFYNNEISEKSEIFDDQFSVERPDGSNFTLKIRSTKLEDSAMYFCASRDRGGYYGYTFGSGTRLTVV.

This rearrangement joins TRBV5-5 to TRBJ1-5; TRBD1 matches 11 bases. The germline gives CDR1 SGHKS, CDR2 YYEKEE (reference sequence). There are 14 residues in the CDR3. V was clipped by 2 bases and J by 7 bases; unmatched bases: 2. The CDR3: CASSFRDRGQPQHF. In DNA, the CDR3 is TGTGCCAGCAGCTTCCGGGACAGGGGGCAGCCCCAGCATTTT.

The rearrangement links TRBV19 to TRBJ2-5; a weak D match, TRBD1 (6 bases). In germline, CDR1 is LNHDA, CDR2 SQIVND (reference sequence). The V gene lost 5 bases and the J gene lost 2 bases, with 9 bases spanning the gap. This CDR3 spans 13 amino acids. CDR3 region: CASSWGLQETQYF. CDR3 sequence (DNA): TGTGCCAGTAGTTGGGGGCTGCAAGAGACCCAGTACTTC.

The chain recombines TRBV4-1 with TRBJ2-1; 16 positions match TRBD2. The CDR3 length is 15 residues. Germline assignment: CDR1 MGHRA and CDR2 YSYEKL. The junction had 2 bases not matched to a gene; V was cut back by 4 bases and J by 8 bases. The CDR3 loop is CASSPGTSGGDEQFF. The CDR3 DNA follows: TGCGCCAGCAGCCCCGGGACTAGCGGGGGGGATGAGCAGTTCTTC.

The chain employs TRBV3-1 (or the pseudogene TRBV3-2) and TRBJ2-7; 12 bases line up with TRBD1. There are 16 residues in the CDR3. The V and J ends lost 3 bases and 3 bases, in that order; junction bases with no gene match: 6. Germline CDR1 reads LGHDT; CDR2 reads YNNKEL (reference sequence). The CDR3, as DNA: TGTGCCAGCAGCCACACGGGGACAGGGGGCAACTACGAGCAGTACTTC. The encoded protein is CASSHTGTGGNYEQYF.

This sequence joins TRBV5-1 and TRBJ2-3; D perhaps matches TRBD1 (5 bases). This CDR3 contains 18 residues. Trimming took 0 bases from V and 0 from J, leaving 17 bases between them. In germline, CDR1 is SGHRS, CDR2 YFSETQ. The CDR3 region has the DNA TGCGCCAGCAGCTTGGCCCCCAGGTTGACAGTTAGCACAGATACGCAGTATTTT. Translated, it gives CASSLAPRLTVSTDTQYF.